The source of this T cell receptor (beta chain) is a study of cytomegalovirus exposure and HLA in healthy donors. Findings of the study overall: The number of N-insertions in an Asian-associated ancestry cluster was reportedly below the approximately 700-donor mean in a later analysis. Donors were assumed by presence/absence analyses to have roughly uniform sequencing depth.

Concerning this clone itself: Its antigen is undetermined.

The PCR was carried out with 60 Vbeta primers and 13 Jbeta primers. Assay used: immunoSEQ multiplex PCR; TCRdb lists only in-frame clones, some missing. Among roughly 97,000 clones listed, roughly 79% were seen once. Unrecorded immune exposures were likely, despite nominal health at sampling. Sequences were obtained from PBMCs. This TCR derives from a man aged 60 to 69 in good health and CMV-seropositive.

Here the CDR3 DNA reads TGTGCCAGCAGTTACGCGACAGGGGCCGAGCAGTACTTC. The encoded protein is CASSYATGAEQYF. The V and J genes are TRBV19 and TRBJ2-7, with 8 positions matching TRBD1. CDR3 length: 13 residues. V lost 9 bases, J lost 6 bases, and 10 bases stayed unmatched. Germline V lookup: CDR1 LNHDA, CDR2 SQIVND (reference sequence).